These 32 T cell receptor beta chains share one sample of origin, sequenced in a study of control samples from healthy donors and cancer patients. Produced via immunoSEQ multiplex PCR; TCRdb's table is partial and in-frame only. Counted here are about 57,000 clones, about 91% occurring once; the ten biggest clones make up about 0.91%. Sequencing input: PBMCs. These receptors originate from a man aged 25 to 40 with colorectal cancer.

The genes are TRBV6-2 or TRBV6-3 and TRBJ1-2; D ambiguous. The ends were cut back, 4 bases at V and 0 bases at J, with 6 bases in the middle. The germline gives CDR1 MNHEY, CDR2 SVGEGT. The CDR3 loop spans 13 amino acids. The CDR3 sequence is CASSFGPNYGYTF. CDR3 DNA sequence: TGTGCCAGCAGTTTTGGCCCTAACTATGGCTACACCTTC.

The chain couples TRBV3-1 (or the pseudogene TRBV3-2) to TRBJ2-7; TRBD1 or TRBD2 may be the D gene (6 bases each). Looked up from germline, CDR1 is LGHDT and CDR2 is YNNKEL (reference sequence). V was pared by 4 bases and J by 6 bases, with 16 bases between. This CDR3 has 14 residues. The CDR3 reads CASSPSGAFAEQYV. In nucleotides, the CDR3 is TGTGCCAGCAGCCCCTCGGGGGCCTTCGCCGAGCAGTACGTC.

The rearrangement uses TRBV19 and TRBJ2-1, with TRBD1 as a possible D gene (6 bases). Germline CDR1 is LNHDA and CDR2 is SQIVND (reference sequence). CDR3 length equals 15 residues. V was shortened by 6 bases and J by 5 bases, with 17 bases between the two germline ends. The chain's CDR3 is CASRPRGTGHNEQFF. CDR3 nucleotide sequence: TGTGCCAGTAGACCGAGGGGGACGGGACACAATGAGCAGTTCTTC.

This clone is a singleton in its sample. The gene calls are TRBV9 and TRBJ2-3, with 7 bases that match TRBD1. From germline, CDR1 is SGDLS and CDR2 YYNGEE. This CDR3 has 15 amino acids. V lost 7 bases to trimming and J lost 6 bases; unmatched junction nucleotides: 14. CDR3 coding DNA: TGTGCCAGCTGCCGACAGGGAACGTTCGGGGATACGCAGTATTTT. Its protein product is CASCRQGTFGDTQYF.

To note about this clone: One end of the junction varies from germline; a read error may be responsible. CDR3 sequence: CASSLGLAGVADTQYF. The CDR3 DNA reads TGTGCTAGCAGCCTCGGACTAGCGGGGGTAGCAGATACGCAGTATTTT. The genes are TRBV7-7 and TRBJ2-3, with 13 positions matching TRBD2. CDR1 and CDR2 from the germline V gene are SSHAT and FNYEAQ (reference sequence). The CDR3 length is 16 residues.

The chain couples TRBV6-5 to TRBJ1-2; D possibly corresponds to TRBD1 (6 bases). Per germline, CDR1 MNHEY and CDR2 SVGAGI. The CDR3 totals 15 residues. V lost 4 bases to trimming and J lost 3 bases, with 15 bases between them. The CDR3 DNA sequence: TGTGCCAGCAGTTCCAGGGGATACGGCGACTATGGCTACACCTTC. As protein: CASSSRGYGDYGYTF.

The V and J genes are TRBV5-8 and TRBJ1-5; the match to TRBD1 covers 10 bases. The germline CDR1 and CDR2 sequences are SGHTS and YDEGEE. The V gene end was trimmed by 5 bases and the J gene end by 7 bases; junction bases not matched to a gene: 9. This CDR3 spans 15 amino acids. CDR3 DNA sequence: TGTGCCAGCAGACCCCGGGACAGGGGATTCCAGCCCCAGCATTTT. Translating gives CASRPRDRGFQPQHF. The variable domain in full, completed from reference TRBV5-8 and TRBJ1-5, reads EAGVTQSPTHLIKTRGQQATLRCSPISGHTSVYWYQQALGLGLQFLLWYDEGEERNRGNFPPRFSGRQFPNYSSELNVNALELEDSALYLCASRPRDRGFQPQHFGDGTRLSIL.

This clone was seen just once. Written as DNA, the CDR3 is TGTGCCACCAGTGATTTATCCAGGGACACAGATACGCAGTATTTT. This sequence encodes CATSDLSRDTDTQYF. The V and J genes are TRBV24-1 and TRBJ2-3, with D possibly being TRBD1 (5 bases). CDR1 and CDR2 (germline): KGHDR, SFDVKD. V lost 1 base, J lost 2 bases, and 9 bases lay in between. The CDR3 sequence is 15 residues long.

The chain couples TRBV7-2 to TRBJ2-3; a weak D match, TRBD2 (7 bases). Germline V lookup: CDR1 SGHTA, CDR2 FQGNSA. The CDR3 loop spans 15 amino acids. Trimming removed 5 bases from V and 2 bases from J, with 14 bases in between. This chain's CDR3 is CASSPGGGLTDTQYF. The CDR3 DNA follows: TGTGCCAGCAGCCCGGGGGGCGGGCTCACAGATACGCAGTATTTT.

The chain has TRBV5-8 and TRBJ2-7, with 9 bases lining up with TRBD2. The CDR3 is 14 residues long. In germline, CDR1 is SGHTS, CDR2 YDEGEE. The trim removed 6 bases at V and 4 bases at J, leaving 8 bases unmatched. The chain's CDR3 is CASIPAGGSYEQYF. In DNA, the CDR3 is TGTGCCAGCATCCCCGCGGGGGGGAGTTACGAGCAGTACTTC.

This chain joins TRBV21-1 and TRBJ1-5. TRBV21-1 is designated a pseudogene. This CDR3 has 16 residues. Written as DNA, the CDR3 is TGTGCCAGCAGCAAAAGGCGTAGGTCTAGCAATCAGCCCCAGCATTTT. It codes for CASSKRRRSSNQPQHF.

The rearrangement links TRBV27 to TRBJ1-1, with D maybe TRBD1 (6 bases). Trimming cost V 4 bases and J 1 base, with 13 bases left between them. The CDR3 loop spans 15 amino acids. Germline V CDR1 and CDR2: MNHEY, SMNVEV (reference sequence). In DNA form, the CDR3 reads TGTGCCAGCAGTTGGGGCAGGGGATGGAACACTGAAGCTTTCTTT. As protein: CASSWGRGWNTEAFF.

This chain connects TRBV18 to TRBJ2-7; D perhaps matches TRBD2 (6 bases). V shed 6 bases and J shed 5 bases, with 20 bases lying between them. The CDR3 totals 15 residues. CDR1 and CDR2 from the germline V gene are KGHSH and LQKENI. The CDR3 spells CASSGLSGTENEQYF. The CDR3 region has the DNA TGTGCCAGCTCCGGATTGTCAGGGACTGAAAACGAGCAGTACTTC. The full variable domain, completed using reference TRBV18 and TRBJ2-7, is NAGVMQNPRHLVRRRGQEARLRCSPMKGHSHVYWYRQLPEEGLKFMVYLQKENIIDESGMPKERFSAEFPKEGPSILRIQQVVRGDSAAYFCASSGLSGTENEQYFGPGTRLTVT.

The sample holds one count of this clone. V usage is TRBV5-4 and J usage is TRBJ1-4; D is possibly TRBD1 (5 bases). The V end was cut by 1 base, the J end by 8 bases, with 15 bases between. There are 15 residues in the CDR3. In germline, CDR1 is SGHNT, CDR2 YYREEE (reference sequence). CDR3 DNA: TGTGCCAGCAGCTTGCGGTCAGGGATTGAGGAAAAACTGTTTTTT. This sequence encodes CASSLRSGIEEKLFF.

V and J are TRBV6-5 and TRBJ1-1; D ambiguous. Germline CDR1 and CDR2: MNHEY and SVGAGI. The CDR3 has 14 amino acids. V was trimmed by 2 bases and J by 1 base, leaving 8 bases between them. The chain's CDR3 is CASSYKAPNTEAFF. The DNA of the CDR3 is TGTGCCAGCAGTTACAAGGCCCCGAACACTGAAGCTTTCTTT.

V usage is TRBV3-1 (or the pseudogene TRBV3-2) and J usage is TRBJ1-3; D is uncertain. The CDR3 has 14 amino acids. The V gene lost 6 bases and the J gene lost 1 base, with 10 bases spanning the gap. Germline CDR1 is LGHDT and CDR2 is YNNKEL (reference sequence). The CDR3 spells CASRSKSSGNTIYF. The CDR3 DNA sequence: TGTGCCAGCAGAAGCAAGAGTTCTGGAAACACCATATATTTT.

CDR3 loop: CASSQENRGYGYTF. The CDR3 DNA reads TGCGCCAGCAGCCAAGAGAACAGGGGCTATGGCTACACCTTC. V usage is TRBV4-3 and J usage is TRBJ1-2, with TRBD1 identical over 7 bases. Trimming removed 0 bases from V and 4 bases from J; junction bases left unmatched: 2. CDR1 and CDR2 from the germline V gene are LGHNA and YSLEER. This CDR3 region has 14 residues.

This clone was seen once. The gene calls are TRBV29-1 and TRBJ2-5; D perhaps matches TRBD1 (7 bases). V was cut by 8 bases and J by 1 base, with 14 bases left in between. CDR3 length: 13 residues. From germline, CDR1 is SQVTM and CDR2 ANQGSEA. The CDR3 is CSSWGDSQETQYF. The CDR3 nucleotides read TGCAGCTCTTGGGGGGACAGCCAAGAGACCCAGTACTTC.

This chain connects TRBV3-1 (or the pseudogene TRBV3-2) to TRBJ2-3; 14 positions agree with TRBD2. Germline CDR1 LGHDT, CDR2 YNNKEL (reference sequence). This CDR3 region has 18 residues. J lost 0 bases, V lost 4 bases, and 6 bases had no gene match. As DNA, the CDR3 is TGTGCCAGCAGCCCCCGGACTAGCGGGGGGACTAGCACAGATACGCAGTATTTT. It encodes CASSPRTSGGTSTDTQYF.

The rearrangement uses TRBV9 and TRBJ2-3; D tentatively fits TRBD1 or TRBD2 (5 bases each). Trimming left V 2 bases short and J 6 bases short, with 25 bases between. This CDR3 spans 18 amino acids. Germline-derived CDR1 and CDR2 are SGDLS and YYNGEE. CDR3 protein: CASSVGGNGASALDTQYF. In DNA, the CDR3 is TGTGCCAGCAGCGTGGGCGGAAACGGGGCTTCGGCGTTGGATACGCAGTATTTT. The complete variable domain, with remaining parts taken from reference TRBV9 and TRBJ2-3, reads DSGVTQTPKHLITATGQRVTLRCSPRSGDLSVYWYQQSLDQGLQFLIQYYNGEERAKGNILERFSAQQFPDLHSELNLSSLELGDSALYFCASSVGGNGASALDTQYFGPGTRLTVL.

The chain recombines TRBV11-2 with TRBJ2-1, with 9 bases that match TRBD2. CDR3 length equals 16 residues. V lost 3 bases, J lost 10 bases, and 13 bases stayed unmatched. Per germline, CDR1 SGHAT and CDR2 FQNNGV. CDR3: CASSFVGRSGGLEQFF. CDR3 bases: TGTGCCAGCAGCTTCGTGGGGCGCAGCGGGGGGTTAGAGCAGTTCTTC.

The V call is TRBV9, the J call TRBJ1-2; D remains unclear. This CDR3 spans 13 amino acids. V was shortened by 1 base and J by 3 bases, with 7 bases between the two germline ends. Germline V gives CDR1 SGDLS, CDR2 YYNGEE. The CDR3 coding sequence is TGTGCCAGCAGCGTATCGGAGTACTATGGCTACACCTTC. The encoded protein is CASSVSEYYGYTF.

The chain couples TRBV7-9 to TRBJ1-4; D is unresolved. Germline V CDR1 and CDR2: SEHNR, FQNEAQ (reference sequence). Deletions cut 5 bases from V and 4 bases from J, with 20 bases between. This CDR3 has 17 residues. The CDR3 DNA is TGTGCCAGCAGCCCCTCGAGAGTCGGTCCGCTTAATGAAAAACTGTTTTTT. This codes for CASSPSRVGPLNEKLFF.

The chain couples TRBV4-3 to TRBJ2-2; 8 bases are a match to TRBD2. This CDR3 has 16 residues. Germline trimming cut 4 bases from V and 4 bases from J; bases unmatched to any gene: 8. Germline CDR1 LGHNA, CDR2 YSLEER. Written as DNA, the CDR3 is TGCGCCAGCAGCCCGCACGGGGGGGTACGCACCGGGGAGCTGTTTTTT. Its translation is CASSPHGGVRTGELFF.

This clone was detected only once. The genes are TRBV7-6 and TRBJ2-7; D possibly corresponds to TRBD2 (6 bases). Looked up from germline, CDR1 is SGHVS and CDR2 is FNYEAQ. The CDR3 has 14 amino acids. With 4 bases removed from V and 5 bases from J, the gap between germline ends came to 15 bases. This CDR3 reads CASSSQEGLDEQYF. For the CDR3, the DNA is TGTGCCAGCAGCTCTCAGGAGGGGCTGGACGAGCAGTACTTC.

The chain recombines TRBV5-6 with TRBJ1-1, with 7 positions matching TRBD1. V trimming: 2 bases; J trimming: 6 bases; junction bases outside the gene matches: 4. This CDR3 has 13 residues. Germline V gene data show CDR1 as SGHDT and CDR2 as YYEEEE. CDR3 sequence (DNA): TGTGCCAGCAGCTTTTACCAGGGGGCTGAAGCTTTCTTT. Translating gives CASSFYQGAEAFF.

DNA of the CDR3: TGTGCCAGCAGCTTAGCGATCGGGACGTACAATGAGCAGTTCTTC. The encoded protein is CASSLAIGTYNEQFF. The V and J genes are TRBV7-8 and TRBJ2-1; D may be TRBD1 or TRBD2 (5 bases each). V was trimmed by 0 bases and J by 4 bases, leaving 10 bases between them. CDR1 is SGHVS, CDR2 FQNEAQ, per germline. This CDR3 has 15 residues.

This clone was detected only once. The CDR3, as DNA: TGTGCCAGCTCACCGACGGTGAACACTGAAGCTTTCTTT. It codes for CASSPTVNTEAFF. The chain uses TRBV18 and TRBJ1-1; no firm D call. Germline CDR1 is KGHSH and CDR2 is LQKENI. The CDR3 spans 13 residues. V lost 3 bases, J lost 0 bases, and 5 bases lay in between.

The V gene is TRBV7-9, the J gene TRBJ2-2; TRBD2 matches 11 bases. The CDR3 runs to 19 residues. Germline CDR1 and CDR2: SEHNR and FQNEAQ (reference sequence). Trimming took 6 bases from V and 3 from J; bases not matched to a gene: 15. CDR3 loop: CASRDTSGGTHPDTGELFF. The CDR3 bases are TGTGCCAGCAGAGATACTAGCGGGGGTACCCACCCAGACACCGGGGAGCTGTTTTTT.

The chain joins TRBV24-1 to TRBJ2-7; 9 nucleotides align to TRBD1. Germline V gene data show CDR1 as KGHDR and CDR2 as SFDVKD. The CDR3 is 17 residues long. Unmatched junction bases numbered 12, after V lost 4 bases and J lost 3 bases. The CDR3 sequence is CATSDSRQGGRLYEQYF. As DNA, the CDR3 is TGTGCCACCAGTGACTCCCGACAGGGGGGGAGACTCTACGAGCAGTACTTC.

The chain uses TRBV5-4 and TRBJ1-1, with 8 bases that match TRBD1. The trim removed 4 bases at V and 5 bases at J, leaving 7 bases unmatched. The CDR3 consists of 14 residues. CDR1 SGHNT and CDR2 YYREEE come from the germline V gene (reference sequence). The CDR3 loop reads CASSQGQGGTEAFF. The CDR3 nucleotides are TGTGCCAGCAGCCAAGGACAGGGTGGAACTGAAGCTTTCTTT.

This rearrangement joins TRBV7-2 to TRBJ2-3; TRBD1 aligns across 7 bases. Germline CDR1 SGHTA, CDR2 FQGNSA. This CDR3 spans 14 amino acids. Unmatched junction bases numbered 7, after V lost 5 bases and J lost 5 bases. CDR3 loop: CASSATGFKDTQYF. For the CDR3, the DNA is TGTGCCAGCAGCGCGACAGGGTTTAAAGATACGCAGTATTTT.